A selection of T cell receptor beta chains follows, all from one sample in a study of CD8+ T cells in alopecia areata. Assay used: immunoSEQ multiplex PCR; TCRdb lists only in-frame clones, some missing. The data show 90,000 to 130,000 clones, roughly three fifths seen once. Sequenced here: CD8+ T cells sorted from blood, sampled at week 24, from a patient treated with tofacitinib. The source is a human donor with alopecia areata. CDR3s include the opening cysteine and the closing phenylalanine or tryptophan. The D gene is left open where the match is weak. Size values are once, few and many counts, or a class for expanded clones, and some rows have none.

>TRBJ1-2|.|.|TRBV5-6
TGTGCCAGCAGTTTTGGGGGCTCAGGTGGCTACACCTTC
CASSFGGSGGYTF
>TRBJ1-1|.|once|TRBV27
TGTGCCAGCAGAGCCCAAGGCAGGGTGAACACTGAAGCTTTCTTT
CASRAQGRVNTEAFF
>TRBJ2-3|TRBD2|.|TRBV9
TGTGCCAGCAGCCCCGAGGGTAGCGGGGGGCCCAAGCCAAGCACAGATACGCAGTATTTT
CASSPEGSGGPKPSTDTQYF
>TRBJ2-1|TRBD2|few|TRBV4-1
TGCGCCAGCAGCCACGCACTAGCGACACTCTACAATGAGCAGTTCTTC
CASSHALATLYNEQFF
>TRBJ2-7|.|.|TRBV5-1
TGCGCCAGCAGCTTGGGAACACTTTACGAGCAGTACTTC
CASSLGTLYEQYF
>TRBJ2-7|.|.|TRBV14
TGTGCCAGCAGCCAAGGATTCTACGAGCAGTACTTC
CASSQGFYEQYF
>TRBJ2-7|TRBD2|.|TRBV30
TGTGCCTGGAGTGTATCGGGACTAGCGGGGGGCCAGGAGCCCTACGAGCAGTACTTC
CAWSVSGLAGGQEPYEQYF
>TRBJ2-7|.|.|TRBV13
TGTGCCAGCAGCGAGGAACAGGGATCCTACGAGCAGTACTTC
CASSEEQGSYEQYF
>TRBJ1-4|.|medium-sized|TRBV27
TGTGCCAGCAGTTTTTACCCCTCGACAGGAGATAATGAAAAACTGTTTTTT
CASSFYPSTGDNEKLFF
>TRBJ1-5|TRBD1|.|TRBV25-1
TGTGCCAGCAGTCAGGGGGAGGGCAATCAGCCCCAGCATTTT
CASSQGEGNQPQHF
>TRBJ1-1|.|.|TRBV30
TGTGCCTGGAGTATACTGAACACTGAAGCTTTCTTT
CAWSILNTEAFF
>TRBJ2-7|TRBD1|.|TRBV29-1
TGCAGCGTCGCGGACAGGGTCACCTACGAGCGGTACTTC
CSVADRVTYERYF
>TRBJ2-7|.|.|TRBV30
TGTGCCTGGAGTGTGACAGCTCAGCAGTACTTC
CAWSVTAQQYF
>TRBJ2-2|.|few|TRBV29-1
TGCAGCGTTGAAGATCTGGCACAGAACACCGGGGAGCTGTTTTTT
CSVEDLAQNTGELFF
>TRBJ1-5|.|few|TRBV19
TGTGCCAGTAGCACACCCCCTCGGACCGAGGGGAATCAGCCCCAGCATTTT
CASSTPPRTEGNQPQHF
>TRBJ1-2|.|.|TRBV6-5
TGTGCCAGCGGTTCAGACTGGACTGTGAGGGGCTACACCTTC
CASGSDWTVRGYTF